These T cell receptor beta chains were read from a single sample in a study of T cells in Graves' hyperthyroidism and ophthalmopathy. TCRdb processed the multiplex PCR reads anew with MiXCR; each CDR3 protein has one entry. The sample shows roughly 300,000 distinct CDR3 sequences, roughly 20% of them seen only once. Sequencing was carried out using blood. The receptors shown here come from a woman between 45 and 60 years old with Graves' hyperthyroidism. The CDR3 runs from the conserved cysteine through the conserved F or W. A D gene is named only where the DNA matches it firmly. Clone size is not always given. Where it is, it says once, few, many or a class for expanded clones.

j_call clone_size v_call d_call cdr3_nt cdr3_aa
TRBJ1-5 few TRBV20-1 - TGCAGTGCTAGAGATCGAATAGGGGGAGCGGGCAATCAGCCCCAGCATTTT CSARDRIGGAGNQPQHF
TRBJ1-1 - TRBV12-3/TRBV12-4 TRBD1 TGTGCCAGCAGTTTACCGAGGGGACAGGGGCCTTATGAAGCTTTCTTT CASSLPRGQGPYEAFF
TRBJ2-3 - TRBV20-1 - TGCAGTGCTAGAGACCCCCGGGAAGGCACAGATACGCAGTATTTT CSARDPREGTDTQYF
TRBJ2-1 - TRBV20-1 TRBD2 TGCAGTGCCCCTAGAGGGGGAGCGGGGGCTACTGAGCAGTTCTTC CSAPRGGAGATEQFF
TRBJ1-2 - TRBV30 - TGTGCCTGGAGTGCTGCCCCACAGGGCGTCTATGGCTACACCTTC CAWSAAPQGVYGYTF
TRBJ2-1 many TRBV24-1 TRBD1 TGTGCCACCAGTGAGGCCACCGGGACAGAGAATGAGCAGTTCTTC CATSEATGTENEQFF
TRBJ1-5 once TRBV6-1 - TGTGCCAGCAGTGAACCAACAGGGCCATATAGCAATCAGCCCCAGCATTTT CASSEPTGPYSNQPQHF
TRBJ2-3 - TRBV5-1 - TGCGCCAGCAGCTTGTCGGGACCAAACACAGATACGCAGTATTTT CASSLSGPNTDTQYF
TRBJ2-7 - TRBV10-3 - TGTGCCACACACGACACTTCCTACGAGCAGTACTTC CATHDTSYEQYF
TRBJ1-2 - TRBV13 - TGTGCCAGCATGAGGGGGAATGGGGCTAACTATGGCTACACCTTC CASMRGNGANYGYTF
TRBJ2-5 many TRBV11-2 TRBD1 TGTGCCAGCAGCTTAGCACAGGGGGATCAAGAGACCCAGTACTTC CASSLAQGDQETQYF
TRBJ2-1 - TRBV3-1 TRBD1 TGTGCCAGCAGCCATGGAATTTTGGGGACAGCCCAGAACAATGAGCAGTTCTTC CASSHGILGTAQNNEQFF
TRBJ2-1 few TRBV20-1 - TGCAGTGCTAGCGACCAGAGAGAGAATGAGCAGTTCTTC CSASDQRENEQFF
TRBJ1-5 few TRBV6-1 - TGTGCCAGCAGTTCCAAGCGATATAGCAATCAGCCCCAGCATTTT CASSSKRYSNQPQHF